This TCR beta chain was profiled in a study of blood T cells in healthy people across ages. Study observations and caveats: Naive T cell percentage strongly correlated with TCR beta diversity. Naive CD4+ cell counts and diversity both ran higher in long-lived than in aged donors.

In this sample, this clonotype turned up many times. Its specificity is unknown. The second PCR ran about 6 to 11 cycles with a sample-barcoded 5' primer and J-beta primers. The template-switch adaptor was a 5' adaptor with 12 random nucleotides. It tagged each cDNA molecule. MiXCR, applied by TCRdb to the 5' RACE reads, yields one record per CDR3 protein. This table holds about 700,000 distinct CDR3 sequences, less than 40% found once. With 4 bases clipped from V and 4 bases from J, the junction kept 9 bases outside the gene matches. The germline V gene has CDR1 DFQATT and CDR2 SNEGSKA (reference sequence). CDR3 length: 15 residues. Each sample had at least 6 million PBMCs isolated.

This chain uses TRBV20-1 with TRBJ2-1, with 8 bases that match TRBD1. Material for sequencing was blood. The receptor's source is a woman older than 75 in good health. The CDR3 region has the DNA TGCAGTGCTACCCGAACAGGGGGTTGGTACAATGAGCAGTTCTTC. It is translated as CSATRTGGWYNEQFF.